This T cell receptor (beta chain) appears in the sequencing data of a study of cytomegalovirus exposure and HLA in healthy donors. Study-wide results and limits: In a later analysis, HLA-C alleles had the fewest associated TCRs, DRB1 alleles the most. TRBV6-2, TRBV6-3 and some other V segments were unresolvable in 87-base-pair reads.

In the case of this clone: What it binds is unknown.

Germline V gene sequence: CDR1 SGHNT, CDR2 YYREEE (reference sequence). V shed 6 bases and J 0 bases; nucleotides not matched to a gene: 9. The CDR3 is made up of 15 amino acids. The PCR ran on 60 Vbeta and 13 Jbeta primers. Using immunoSEQ multiplex PCR, the repertoire was profiled, and TCRdb retains in-frame clones only, with some absent. The table lists about 220,000 clones, approximately 80% of them singletons. J is TRBJ2-7 and V is TRBV5-4, with 7 nucleotides matching TRBD1. This TCR was sampled from a boy aged 2-9 years in good health and CMV-seronegative. Sequenced input: PBMCs. The CDR3 bases are TGTGCCAGCACCCCCCCCGGGACAGTCTCCTACGAGCAGTACTTC. Encoded protein: CASTPPGTVSYEQYF.